This T cell receptor beta chain was retrieved from a study of CD8+CD57+ T cells in acquired aplastic anemia. Whole-study context: Across the sorted CD4+ and CD8+ cells, DNA amounts averaged roughly 3.5 ug.

Patients sequenced had flow cytometry evidence of CD8+CD57+ cell expansion. Genomic DNA constituted the template upon which TCR beta VDJ and CDR3 profiling was performed. One entry per CDR3 protein results from TCRdb running MiXCR on the reads. Among approximately 150,000 distinct CDR3 sequences listed, roughly half were seen once. Losses at the gene ends were 7 bases for V and 8 bases for J; bases not matched to a gene: 7. This CDR3 is 15 amino acids long. Germline loops: CDR1 SNHLY, CDR2 FYNNEI. The sequencing sample was made of sorted CD4+, CD8+, or CD8+CD57+ T cells (not recorded which) from PBMCs. The source of this sequence is a human donor with aplastic anemia. The chain has TRBV2 and TRBJ2-1; 14 bases fit TRBD2. The CDR3 bases are TGTGCCAGCACCCCGACTAGCGGGGGGGCCGATGAGCAGTTCTTC. Protein product: CASTPTSGGADEQFF. Supplemented by reference TRBV2 and TRBJ2-1, the full variable domain reads EPEVTQTPSHQVTQMGQEVILRCVPISNHLYFYWYRQILGQKVEFLVSFYNNEISEKSEIFDDQFSVERPDGSNFTLKIRSTKLEDSAMYFCASTPTSGGADEQFFGPGTRLTVL.